These 11 T cell receptor beta chains were sequenced from one sample in a study of blood T cell repertoires in COVID-19. TCRdb's table, derived via immunoSEQ multiplex PCR, lists solely in-frame clones and lacks some. The sample shows around 97,000 clones, more than 75% of them seen only once. The specimen sequenced was peripheral blood. The source of these receptors is a human donor in a cohort sampled during active COVID-19.

The chain joins TRBV19 to TRBJ2-7; D ambiguous. This CDR3 spans 13 amino acids. Trimming shortened V by 2 bases and J by 3 bases, and 8 bases separated the two germline ends. Germline V gene sequence: CDR1 LNHDA, CDR2 SQIVND (reference sequence). CDR3 bases: TGTGCCAGTAGTATACGGCCGGGCTACGAGCAGTACTTC. Translated: CASSIRPGYEQYF.

V is TRBV15 and J is TRBJ2-7; 12 bases are a match to TRBD1. V trimming: 0 bases; J trimming: 12 bases; junction bases outside the gene matches: 6. Germline V CDR1 and CDR2: LNHNV, YYDKDF (reference sequence). The CDR3 is made up of 14 amino acids. This chain's CDR3 is CATSRDLGQGAPYF. CDR3 bases: TGTGCCACCAGCAGAGATCTGGGACAGGGGGCCCCGTACTTC.

The J gene is TRBJ2-7, the V gene TRBV6-2 or TRBV6-3; D may be TRBD1 (5 bases). The length of the CDR3 is 15 residues. The germline CDR1 and CDR2 sequences are MNHEY and SVGEGT. The V and J ends lost 4 bases and 0 bases respectively, with 13 bases between them. As DNA, the CDR3 is TGTGCCAGCAGTTTAACAGGCGGCAGCTCCTACGAGCAGTACTTC. It codes for CASSLTGGSSYEQYF.

On this clone itself: The junction departs from the called germline gene at one end, perhaps through a read error. The rearrangement links TRBV5-1 to TRBJ2-3; no firm D call. CDR1 is SGHRS and CDR2 is YFSETQ in the germline V gene. This CDR3 is built from 16 residues. The CDR3 DNA follows: TGCGCCAGCAGCTTGGGCGTTAGCTCCAGCATAGATACGCAGTATTTT. This codes for CASSLGVSSSIDTQYF.

This clone was picked up one time. V gene TRBV7-3 combines with J gene TRBJ2-1; 8 bases agree with TRBD2. Germline V gene sequence: CDR1 SGHTA, CDR2 FQGTGA. V lost 2 bases, J lost 7 bases, and 4 bases stayed unmatched. The CDR3 runs to 14 residues. CDR3 amino acids: CASSLGLASNEQFF. The CDR3 nucleotides are TGTGCCAGCAGCTTAGGACTAGCTAGTAATGAGCAGTTCTTC.

The chain recombines TRBV5-1 with TRBJ2-1; 7 bases map to TRBD1. There are 15 residues in the CDR3. Losses at the gene ends were 4 bases for V and 2 bases for J; bases not matched to a gene: 6. Germline CDR1 and CDR2: SGHRS and YFSETQ. The CDR3 nucleotides read TGCGCCAGCAGCGAGACAGGGCAGCCCTACAATGAGCAGTTCTTC. Residues: CASSETGQPYNEQFF.

Points on this clone: At one of its ends the junction is not consistent with the germline gene, which may arise from a read error. The chain carries TRBV20-1 and TRBJ1-2; D remains ambiguous. CDR1 and CDR2 from the germline V gene are DFQATT and SNEGSKA (reference sequence). There are 11 residues in the CDR3. CDR3 protein: CSARGSYGYTF. In DNA form, the CDR3 reads TGCAGTGCGAGAGGGAGCTATGGCTACACCTTC.

The rearrangement joins TRBV18 to TRBJ1-1; D is ambiguous. V was cut by 2 bases and J by 3 bases, with 10 bases left in between. This CDR3 contains 14 residues. Germline loops: CDR1 KGHSH, CDR2 LQKENI. The DNA for the CDR3 is TGTGCCAGCTCACCAAGCCCCGAAGACACTGAAGCTTTCTTT. Its translation is CASSPSPEDTEAFF.

The chain recombines TRBV5-1 with TRBJ1-1, with D unresolved. The CDR3 is 14 amino acids. From germline, CDR1 is SGHRS and CDR2 YFSETQ. Trimming pared 0 bases from V and 0 bases from J, leaving 6 bases between. The CDR3 reads CASSLETLNTEAFF. CDR3 sequence (DNA): TGCGCCAGCAGCTTGGAGACTTTGAACACTGAAGCTTTCTTT.

The chain uses TRBV18 and TRBJ1-4; no clear D gene. V was cut by 4 bases and J by 1 base, with 10 bases left in between. The germline CDR1 and CDR2 sequences are KGHSH and LQKENI. This CDR3 contains 15 residues. The CDR3 loop reads CASSQAPRTNEKLFF. The CDR3 nucleotides read TGTGCCAGCTCACAAGCCCCGAGAACTAATGAAAAACTGTTTTTT.

The rearrangement uses TRBV5-5 and TRBJ1-1; TRBD1 aligns across 8 bases. Germline V gene sequence: CDR1 SGHKS, CDR2 YYEKEE (reference sequence). J lost 0 bases, V lost 4 bases, and 5 bases had no gene match. The CDR3 totals 15 residues. DNA for the CDR3: TGTGCCAGCAGCCCACGGACAGGGCTGAACACTGAAGCTTTCTTT. Its protein product is CASSPRTGLNTEAFF.